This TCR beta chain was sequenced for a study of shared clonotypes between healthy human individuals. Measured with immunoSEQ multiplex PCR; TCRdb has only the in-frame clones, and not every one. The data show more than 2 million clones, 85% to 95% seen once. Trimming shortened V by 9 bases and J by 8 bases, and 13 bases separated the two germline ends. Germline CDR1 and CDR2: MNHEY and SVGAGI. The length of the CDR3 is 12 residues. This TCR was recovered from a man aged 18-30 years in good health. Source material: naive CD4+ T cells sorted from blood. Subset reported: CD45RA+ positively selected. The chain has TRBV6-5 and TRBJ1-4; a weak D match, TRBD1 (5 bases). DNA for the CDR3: TGTGCCAGTAGTGGGGCGGGAGAAAAACTGTTTTTT. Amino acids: CASSGAGEKLFF.